The 4 T cell receptor beta chains in this list originate from one sample, sequenced in a study of shared clonotypes between healthy human individuals (dated by TCRdb to between 2020 and 2021). The library was prepared using the immunoSEQ multiplex PCR assay. The table was pulled from immuneACCESS by TCRdb, which kept in-frame rearrangements only. Such tables lose some clones; where checked, under half of the loss comes from unresolved V genes, and the rest has no known cause. This sample lists more than 200,000 clones; approximately 65% were detected once. 11% of the sample is in the top ten clones. The sample was memory CD4+ T cells sorted from blood. In the paper's terms, the cell subset or site label means: CD45RA-negative fraction. The receptors come from a young man in good health.

The chain couples TRBV7-4 to TRBJ2-1, with 7 bases matching TRBD1. After removal of 6 bases from V and 12 bases from J, the junction contained 2 bases not matched to a gene. The V gene's germline CDR1 is SGHVT and CDR2 SQSDAQ. The CDR3 runs 10 residues. CDR3 residues: CASSYRGQFF. For the CDR3, the DNA is TGTGCCAGCAGTTACAGGGGGCAGTTCTTC.

The chain joins TRBV5-1 to TRBJ2-1; 10 bases agree with TRBD2. The CDR3 length is 15 residues. Germline trimming cut 4 bases from V and 8 bases from J; bases unmatched to any gene: 9. The V gene's germline CDR1 is SGHRS and CDR2 YFSETQ. The CDR3 coding sequence is TGCGCCAGCAGCCCCGAGCTAGCGGGAGCCCATGAGCAGTTCTTC. It codes for CASSPELAGAHEQFF.

The CDR3, as DNA: TGTGCCAGCCAGGCGGGAGGCGAGCAGTACTTC. It encodes CASQAGGEQYF. V usage is TRBV7-9 and J usage is TRBJ2-7; the match to TRBD2 covers 8 bases. The CDR3 contains 11 residues. Germline values: CDR1 SEHNR, CDR2 FQNEAQ (reference sequence). V was clipped by 8 bases and J by 6 bases; unmatched bases: 3.

This clone turned up a few times. The V and J genes are TRBV6-1 and TRBJ1-5, with a weak D call TRBD1 (6 bases). This CDR3 has 17 residues. Germline loops: CDR1 MNHNS, CDR2 SASEGT. V lost 4 bases, J lost 0 bases, and 16 bases lay in between. The CDR3 reads CASSVLQGMDSNQPQHF. DNA for the CDR3: TGTGCCAGCAGTGTCCTTCAGGGGATGGATAGCAATCAGCCCCAGCATTTT.